These 19 T cell receptor beta chains were all obtained from the same sample, sequenced in a study of cytomegalovirus exposure and HLA in healthy donors (dated by TCRdb to the late 2010s). Receptor libraries were prepared by the immunoSEQ multiplex PCR assay. A mixture of 60 forward primers for TCR Vbeta segments and 13 reverse primers for TCR Jbeta segments was used in the multiplex PCR. Sourced from immuneACCESS, this table was stored by TCRdb with only in-frame sequences that have V and J called. A share of the clones is absent; for the studies checked, an unresolved V gene accounts for under half, and the remainder has no known explanation. The sample table records over 150,000 clones; roughly 80% of these occur just once. The ten largest make up about 4.4% of the sample. Sequencing used PBMCs. The receptor set was obtained from a man between 35 and 55 years old in good health and CMV-seronegative.

This chain's CDR3 is CASSITLTLTVEQYF. The CDR3 bases are TGTGCCAGTAGTATAACGCTTACTCTTACGGTCGAGCAGTACTTC. V and J are TRBV19 and TRBJ2-7; D is ambiguous. V was clipped by 2 bases and J by 6 bases, with 17 bases between them. This CDR3 region has 15 residues. Germline V CDR1 and CDR2: LNHDA, SQIVND (reference sequence).

This clone has a single count. The chain employs TRBV2 and TRBJ2-7, with D tentatively TRBD1 (6 bases). Looked up from germline, CDR1 is SNHLY and CDR2 is FYNNEI. The length of the CDR3 is 13 residues. V lost 11 bases to trimming and J lost 5 bases, with 19 bases between them. The CDR3 reads CAGQQGPEDEQYF. The CDR3 bases are TGTGCCGGCCAACAGGGTCCGGAGGACGAGCAGTACTTC.

V and J are TRBV7-2 and TRBJ1-2, with 8 bases aligning to TRBD1. Looked up from germline, CDR1 is SGHTA and CDR2 is FQGNSA. Trimming cost V 5 bases and J 4 bases; bases outside gene matches: 12. The CDR3 covers 16 residues. CDR3 in DNA: TGTGCCAGCAGCCCAGAGAGGCAGGGGGCGGGCTATGGCTACACCTTC. This gives the protein CASSPERQGAGYGYTF.

CDR3 protein: CASSPRTLLNTEAFF. The DNA for the CDR3 is TGCGCCAGCAGCCCAAGGACACTATTGAACACTGAAGCTTTCTTT. The chain couples TRBV5-1 to TRBJ1-1, with D possibly being TRBD1 (5 bases). The germline V and J ends were trimmed by 4 bases and 0 bases, with 13 bases remaining between them. This CDR3 has 15 amino acids. CDR1 is SGHRS, CDR2 YFSETQ, per germline.

The J gene is TRBJ2-5, the V gene TRBV6-5, with 8 positions matching TRBD2. V dropped 0 bases and J dropped 5; count of bases not matched to a gene: 5. From germline, CDR1 is MNHEY and CDR2 SVGAGI. CDR3 size: 15 residues. The CDR3 sequence: CASSYSSGLAETQYF. CDR3 DNA sequence: TGTGCCAGCAGTTACTCTTCTGGACTAGCCGAGACCCAGTACTTC.

The chain recombines TRBV25-1 with TRBJ2-5; D is possibly TRBD2 (6 bases). Trimming took 4 bases from V and 2 from J, leaving 20 bases between them. CDR1 is MGHDK and CDR2 is SYGVNS in the germline V gene. The CDR3 is made up of 17 amino acids. The CDR3 DNA is TGTGCCAGCAGTGGGGCCCTCCTCCGGGAGAGACAAGAGACCCAGTACTTC. The encoded protein is CASSGALLRERQETQYF. The variable domain in full, completed from reference TRBV25-1 and TRBJ2-5, reads EADIYQTPRYLVIGTGKKITLECSQTMGHDKMYWYQQDPGMELHLIHYSYGVNSTEKGDLSSESTVSRIRTEHFPLTLESARPSHTSQYLCASSGALLRERQETQYFGPGTRLLVL.

The gene calls are TRBV5-1 and TRBJ2-3, with a weak D call TRBD2 (7 bases). Trimming removed 1 base from V and 2 bases from J, with 14 bases in between. Germline CDR1 and CDR2: SGHRS and YFSETQ. This CDR3 has 16 amino acids. The CDR3 sequence is CASSLRRGLNTDTQYF. The CDR3 region has the DNA TGCGCCAGCAGCTTGCGGCGGGGGCTTAACACAGATACGCAGTATTTT.

V is TRBV4-1 and J is TRBJ2-1, with unresolved D. From germline, CDR1 is MGHRA and CDR2 YSYEKL. The CDR3 contains 14 residues. Between the trimmed V and J ends, which lost 1 base and 8 bases, there was a span of 12 bases. CDR3 DNA: TGCGCCAGCAGCCAAGTATTCCCCACGGATGAGCAGTTCTTC. Translation: CASSQVFPTDEQFF.

The gene calls are TRBV11-2 and TRBJ2-7; 10 nucleotides agree with TRBD2. With V trimmed by 3 bases and J by 0 bases, 2 bases remained unmatched. CDR1 and CDR2 (germline): SGHAT, FQNNGV. This CDR3 comprises 15 residues. CDR3 protein: CASSFSGGSSYEQYF. The DNA for the CDR3 is TGTGCCAGCAGCTTTAGCGGGGGGAGCTCCTACGAGCAGTACTTC.

V and J are TRBV19 and TRBJ2-5; 9 nucleotides line up with TRBD2. Unmatched junction bases numbered 7, after V lost 4 bases and J lost 4 bases. The CDR3 contains 15 residues. Germline V lookup: CDR1 LNHDA, CDR2 SQIVND (reference sequence). The CDR3 loop is CASSKPSGVGETQYF. In nucleotides, the CDR3 is TGTGCCAGTAGTAAACCTAGCGGGGTTGGAGAGACCCAGTACTTC.

This clone occurred a few times. V and J are TRBV11-1 and TRBJ1-6, with 7 bases matching TRBD1. Germline CDR1 reads SGHAT; CDR2 reads FQDESV (reference sequence). V gave up 0 bases and J gave up 13 bases; unmatched junction bases: 18. The CDR3 covers 18 residues. The CDR3 loop reads CASSLAPPQTGTAFPLHF. The CDR3 DNA is TGTGCCAGCAGCTTAGCTCCCCCGCAGACCGGGACAGCCTTCCCCCTCCACTTT.

This clone appeared once. The rearrangement links TRBV5-1 to TRBJ2-7; 7 bases are a match to TRBD1. V shed 3 bases and J 3 bases; nucleotides not matched to a gene: 6. Germline values: CDR1 SGHRS, CDR2 YFSETQ. There are 14 residues in the CDR3. The CDR3: CASSYRQGSYEQYF. In DNA form, the CDR3 reads TGCGCCAGCAGCTACAGACAGGGTAGCTACGAGCAGTACTTC.

This sequence joins TRBV4-1 and TRBJ2-7, with TRBD1 identical over 10 bases. Germline CDR1 MGHRA, CDR2 YSYEKL. The CDR3 is made up of 15 amino acids. Losses at the gene ends were 1 base for V and 3 bases for J; bases not matched to a gene: 3. CDR3 bases: TGCGCCAGCAGCCAAGCCAGGGACAGGGGCTACGAGCAGTACTTC. Its protein is CASSQARDRGYEQYF.

The chain uses TRBV5-8 and TRBJ2-2; the match to TRBD2 covers 11 bases. Germline values: CDR1 SGHTS, CDR2 YDEGEE. This CDR3 has 18 amino acids. V lost 0 bases and J lost 0; bases outside the gene matches: 4. The CDR3 nucleotides read TGTGCCAGCAGCTTGGAGGCTAGCGGGGGGACGAACACCGGGGAGCTGTTTTTT. Its protein product is CASSLEASGGTNTGELFF.

This clone has only a few counts. The CDR3 nucleotides read TGCGCCAGCAGCTGGGGACAGGGGACTGAAGCTTTCTTT. It specifies CASSWGQGTEAFF. The chain joins TRBV5-1 to TRBJ1-1; 10 bases are shared with TRBD1. CDR3 size: 13 residues. Germline assignment: CDR1 SGHRS and CDR2 YFSETQ. Losses at the gene ends were 3 bases for V and 5 bases for J; bases not matched to a gene: 1.

The rearrangement joins TRBV5-1 to TRBJ1-2, with D tentatively TRBD1 (5 bases). V was clipped by 0 bases and J by 2 bases, with 5 bases between them. Per germline, CDR1 SGHRS and CDR2 YFSETQ. This CDR3 has 13 amino acids. CDR3 residues: CASSLEGNYGYTF. In DNA form, the CDR3 reads TGCGCCAGCAGCTTGGAGGGGAACTATGGCTACACCTTC.

Details on this clone: The germline gene is not matched at one end of the junction; a read error may be the cause. V usage is TRBV7-7 and J usage is TRBJ2-2; D gene unclear. This CDR3 spans 15 amino acids. Looked up from germline, CDR1 is SSHAT and CDR2 is FNYEAQ (reference sequence). CDR3 residues: CASSLGSGNTGELFF. CDR3 bases: TGTGCTAGCAGCTTAGGCTCCGGGAACACCGGGGAGCTGTTTTTT.

The chain combines TRBV2 with TRBJ2-2; 7 positions agree with TRBD2. The CDR3 consists of 14 residues. Germline-derived CDR1 and CDR2 are SNHLY and FYNNEI. V dropped 7 bases and J dropped 5; count of bases not matched to a gene: 7. This CDR3 is CASIQRGGTGELFF. The CDR3 nucleotides read TGTGCCAGCATCCAGCGGGGAGGGACCGGGGAGCTGTTTTTT.

This chain links TRBV7-8 with TRBJ2-7, with D possibly being TRBD1 (6 bases). The ends were cut back, 6 bases at V and 8 bases at J, with 20 bases in the middle. Germline V gene lookup returns CDR1 SGHVS and CDR2 FQNEAQ. This CDR3 contains 14 residues. CDR3 sequence (DNA): TGTGCCAGCAGACAAGCCGGGACACAGGTCCAGCAGTACTTC. Its protein is CASRQAGTQVQQYF.